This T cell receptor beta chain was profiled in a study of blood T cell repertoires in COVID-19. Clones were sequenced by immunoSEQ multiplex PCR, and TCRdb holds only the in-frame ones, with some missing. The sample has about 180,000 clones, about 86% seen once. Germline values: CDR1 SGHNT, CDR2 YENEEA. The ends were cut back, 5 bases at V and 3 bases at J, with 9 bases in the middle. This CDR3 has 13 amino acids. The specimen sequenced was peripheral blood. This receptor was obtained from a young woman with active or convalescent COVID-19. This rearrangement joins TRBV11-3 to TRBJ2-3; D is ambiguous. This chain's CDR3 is CASSPDTTDTQYF. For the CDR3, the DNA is TGTGCCAGCAGCCCCGACACGACAGATACGCAGTATTTT. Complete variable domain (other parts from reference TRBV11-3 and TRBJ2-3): EAGVVQSPRYKIIEKKQPVAFWCNPISGHNTLYWYLQNLGQGPELLIRYENEEAVDDSQLPKDRFSAERLKGVDSTLKIQPAELGDSAVYLCASSPDTTDTQYFGPGTRLTVL.